The 6 T cell receptor beta chains listed next were all sequenced from one sample in a study of blood T cell repertoires in COVID-19. TCRdb's copy holds only in-frame clones and misses some; the assay was immunoSEQ multiplex PCR. The sample records hundreds of thousands of clones, roughly nine tenths being singletons. Sequenced material: peripheral blood. The origin of the receptors is a middle-aged man with acute or convalescent COVID-19.

The V gene is TRBV7-9, the J gene TRBJ1-1; TRBD1 aligns across 7 bases. The germline CDR1 and CDR2 sequences are SEHNR and FQNEAQ (reference sequence). Trimming took 5 bases from V and 0 from J; bases not matched to a gene: 15. The CDR3 sequence is 18 residues long. CDR3 loop: CASSQKSGGGGLNTEAFF. CDR3 DNA sequence: TGTGCCAGCAGCCAGAAATCAGGAGGGGGCGGGTTGAACACTGAAGCTTTCTTT. Full variable domain (remainder filled in from reference TRBV7-9 and TRBJ1-1): DTGVSQNPRHKITKRGQNVTFRCDPISEHNRLYWYRQTLGQGPEFLTYFQNEAQLEKSRLLSDRFSAERPKGSFSTLEIQRTEQGDSAMYLCASSQKSGGGGLNTEAFFGQGTRLTVV.

This clone was counted once. The rearrangement uses TRBV11-2 and TRBJ2-3; a weak D match, TRBD2 (5 bases). The ends were cut back, 4 bases at V and 11 bases at J, with 16 bases in the middle. From germline, CDR1 is SGHAT and CDR2 FQNNGV. The CDR3 sequence is 13 residues long. CDR3 sequence: CASSSGPSIVQYF. The CDR3 DNA follows: TGTGCCAGCAGCTCCGGGCCTAGCATCGTGCAGTATTTT.

This rearrangement joins TRBV24-1 to TRBJ1-2; D uncertain. Trimming shortened V by 1 base and J by 7 bases, and 9 bases separated the two germline ends. Germline-derived CDR1 and CDR2 are KGHDR and SFDVKD. The CDR3 spans 13 residues. The CDR3 DNA reads as TGTGCCACCAGTGATTTTCCTTACGGTGGCTACACCTTC. The encoded protein is CATSDFPYGGYTF.

The genes are TRBV5-4 and TRBJ2-7, with D tentatively TRBD1 (6 bases). The CDR3 has 14 residues. CDR1 SGHNT and CDR2 YYREEE come from the germline V gene (reference sequence). Trimming shortened V by 4 bases and J by 1 base, and 12 bases separated the two germline ends. Here the CDR3 DNA reads TGTGCCAGCAGCCACACCGACAGGTCCTACGAGCAGTACTTC. It encodes CASSHTDRSYEQYF.

The chain joins TRBV3-1 (or the pseudogene TRBV3-2) to TRBJ2-6; 9 bases are shared with TRBD1. Germline loops: CDR1 LGHDT, CDR2 YNNKEL (reference sequence). The CDR3 is 17 amino acids. The V segment lost 4 bases and the J segment 0 bases; nucleotides outside the gene matches: 4. The CDR3 reads CASSPLTGGSGANVLTF. The CDR3 region has the DNA TGTGCCAGCAGCCCACTGACAGGGGGCTCTGGGGCCAACGTCCTGACTTTC.

This clone was recorded only once. The junction differs from germline at one of its ends, possibly a read error. This chain links TRBV27 with TRBJ2-7, with D maybe TRBD1 (6 bases). CDR1 is MNHEY, CDR2 SMNVEV, per germline (reference sequence). The CDR3 spans 13 residues. The CDR3 region has the DNA TGTGCCAGCAGTTTTAGTACCGGAACAGGGCCTCTCTTC. Residues: CASSFSTGTGPLF.